A single sample is the source of the 24 T cell receptor beta chains below, sequenced in a study of blood T cell repertoires in COVID-19. The data were produced by immunoSEQ multiplex PCR, yet TCRdb's version contains in-frame clones alone and is incomplete. This sample has more than 65,000 clones, with about four fifths found just once. Sequencing was performed on peripheral blood. These receptors came from a woman in her sixties or seventies with acute or convalescent COVID-19.

The chain has TRBV5-1 and TRBJ1-5; 7 bases match TRBD1. V lost 0 bases and J lost 2; bases outside the gene matches: 8. CDR3 length equals 17 residues. Per the germline V gene, CDR1 is SGHRS and CDR2 is YFSETQ. The CDR3: CASSLDAQGRGNQPQHF. The CDR3 region has the DNA TGCGCCAGCAGCTTGGACGCACAGGGGCGAGGCAATCAGCCCCAGCATTTT.

V usage is TRBV30 and J usage is TRBJ2-5; no firm D call. The germline V gene has CDR1 GTSNPN and CDR2 SVGIG (reference sequence). CDR3 length: 13 amino acids. V was trimmed by 4 bases and J by 1 base, leaving 10 bases between them. CDR3 loop: CAWTGSAQETQYF. Here the CDR3 DNA reads TGTGCCTGGACAGGATCTGCCCAAGAGACCCAGTACTTC.

The rearrangement uses TRBV20-1 and TRBJ1-5; D may be TRBD1 (5 bases). Trimming shortened V by 3 bases and J by 1 base, and 10 bases separated the two germline ends. This CDR3 region has 14 residues. Germline CDR1 reads DFQATT; CDR2 reads SNEGSKA (reference sequence). CDR3 sequence reads: CSASNAGSNQPQHF. CDR3 DNA: TGCAGTGCTAGTAATGCAGGGAGCAATCAGCCCCAGCATTTT.

This chain uses TRBV5-1 with TRBJ1-1, with TRBD1 matching over 7 bases. The CDR3 is made up of 14 amino acids. Germline V lookup: CDR1 SGHRS, CDR2 YFSETQ. J was trimmed by 1 base and V by 4 bases; bases with no gene match: 4. Here the CDR3 reads CASSGRQGNTEAFF. The CDR3 coding sequence is TGCGCCAGCAGCGGTCGACAGGGGAACACTGAAGCTTTCTTT.

A single count supports this clone. V and J are TRBV29-1 and TRBJ2-7, with a tentative D call TRBD1 (5 bases). Deletions cut 7 bases from V and 3 bases from J, with 10 bases between. CDR1 is SQVTM, CDR2 ANQGSEA, per germline. The CDR3 is 11 residues long. Here the CDR3 DNA reads TGCAGCGCCAGAAGGGGCTACGAGCAGTACTTC. This encodes CSARRGYEQYF.

The chain uses TRBV5-4 and TRBJ2-7; D call uncertain. Trimming pared 4 bases from V and 2 bases from J, leaving 10 bases between. This CDR3 comprises 13 residues. CDR1 and CDR2 (germline): SGHNT, YYREEE (reference sequence). The CDR3 sequence is CASSPDSTYEQYF. The CDR3 coding sequence is TGTGCCAGCAGCCCAGACTCCACCTACGAGCAGTACTTC.

This clone is a singleton in its sample. V gene TRBV30 combines with J gene TRBJ1-2; D uncertain. The CDR3 contains 15 residues. V was clipped by 1 base and J by 4 bases, with 16 bases between them. Germline V CDR1 and CDR2: GTSNPN, SVGIG (reference sequence). This chain's CDR3 is CAWSADKEASYGYTF. DNA of the CDR3: TGTGCCTGGAGTGCTGACAAGGAGGCCAGCTATGGCTACACCTTC. Supplemented by reference TRBV30 and TRBJ1-2, the full variable domain reads SQTIHQWPATLVQPVGSPLSLECTVEGTSNPNLYWYRQAAGRGLQLLFYSVGIGQISSEVPQNLSASRPQDRQFILSSKKLLLSDSGFYLCAWSADKEASYGYTFGSGTRLTVV.

This clone was seen a handful of times. The chain combines TRBV7-8 with TRBJ2-1; 8 bases are a match to TRBD2. The V gene end was trimmed by 2 bases and the J gene end by 6 bases; junction bases not matched to a gene: 15. The CDR3 covers 18 residues. Germline CDR1 reads SGHVS; CDR2 reads FQNEAQ. CDR3 DNA sequence: TGTGCCAGCAGCTTACCCCTAATAGCGGGAAGACTTGGCAATGAGCAGTTCTTC. This codes for CASSLPLIAGRLGNEQFF.

This clone was seen a few times. The chain couples TRBV7-9 to TRBJ1-3; possible D gene TRBD1, 5 bases. The germline V gene has CDR1 SEHNR and CDR2 FQNEAQ (reference sequence). The CDR3 runs to 14 residues. V was shortened by 5 bases and J by 6 bases, with 14 bases between the two germline ends. The DNA for the CDR3 is TGTGCCAGCAGCCCTCGGGGGGGGTCAAACACCATATATTTT. It is translated as CASSPRGGSNTIYF.

This chain connects TRBV6-2 or TRBV6-3 to TRBJ2-5; D is perhaps TRBD2 (6 bases). The CDR3 sequence is 15 residues long. Germline values: CDR1 MNHEY, CDR2 SVGEGT. Trimming left V 3 bases short and J 2 bases short, with 13 bases between. The CDR3 sequence: CASSYGGWGQETQYF. In nucleotides, the CDR3 is TGTGCCAGCAGTTATGGGGGGTGGGGGCAAGAGACCCAGTACTTC.

The count of this clone is one. The CDR3 DNA sequence: TGTGCCAGTAGTATCCGCCGGGGCTCTGGGGCCAACGTCCTGACTTTC. Residues: CASSIRRGSGANVLTF. The V gene is TRBV19, the J gene TRBJ2-6; D is possibly TRBD2 (5 bases). V was cut by 3 bases and J by 0 bases, with 9 bases left in between. Germline V gene lookup returns CDR1 LNHDA and CDR2 SQIVND (reference sequence). The CDR3 length is 16 residues.

The chain employs TRBV6-1 and TRBJ2-1, with 11 bases that match TRBD2. The V gene end was trimmed by 2 bases and the J gene end by 3 bases; junction bases not matched to a gene: 6. This CDR3 has 17 amino acids. Germline lookup yields CDR1 MNHNS and CDR2 SASEGT. The CDR3 nucleotides are TGTGCCAGCAGTGAATTTCGGGGACTAGCGGACTACAATGAGCAGTTCTTC. This encodes CASSEFRGLADYNEQFF.

This chain links TRBV7-6 with TRBJ2-3; the match to TRBD1 covers 7 bases. The CDR3 has 16 amino acids. Germline trimming cut 0 bases from V and 1 base from J; bases unmatched to any gene: 4. Germline V gene data show CDR1 as SGHVS and CDR2 as FNYEAQ. The CDR3 sequence: CASSLASTGRTDTQYF. DNA for the CDR3: TGTGCCAGCAGCTTAGCTTCGACAGGGCGCACAGATACGCAGTATTTT.

CDR3 loop: CASSSRGGTASTDTQYF. The CDR3 DNA follows: TGTGCCAGCAGCTCCCGCGGCGGGACAGCTAGCACAGATACGCAGTATTTT. The chain uses TRBV7-3 and TRBJ2-3; tentatively, D is TRBD1 (7 bases). Between the trimmed V and J ends, which lost 4 bases and 0 bases, there was a span of 17 bases. In germline, CDR1 is SGHTA, CDR2 FQGTGA. CDR3 size: 17 residues.

The chain has TRBV12-3 or TRBV12-4 and TRBJ1-2; D unclear. The CDR3 totals 12 residues. V lost 7 bases and J lost 7, with 13 bases in between. CDR3 coding DNA: TGTGCCAGCACCTCGATGGTCGGTGGCTACACCTTC. Translating gives CASTSMVGGYTF.

This clone was observed once. This chain uses TRBV19 with TRBJ2-1, with 11 bases fitting TRBD2. The CDR3 is 14 amino acids. J gave up 6 bases and V 6 bases, and 4 bases lay outside the gene matches. CDR1 LNHDA and CDR2 SQIVND come from the germline V gene (reference sequence). CDR3 nucleotide sequence: TGTGCCAGTAGCCCGGGACTAGCGGTCAATGAGCAGTTCTTC. Translated, it gives CASSPGLAVNEQFF. Based on the CDR3 plus reference TRBV19 and TRBJ2-1, the full variable domain is DGGITQSPKYLFRKEGQNVTLSCEQNLNHDAMYWYRQDPGQGLRLIYYSQIVNDFQKGDIAEGYSVSREKKESFPLTVTSAQKNPTAFYLCASSPGLAVNEQFFGPGTRLTVL.

The genes are TRBV21-1 and TRBJ2-1; TRBD1, as called in the table, went unchecked against the DNA. TRBV21-1 represents a pseudogene. This CDR3 contains 13 residues. The CDR3 spells CASSKKGVNEQFF. The CDR3, as DNA: TGTGCCAGCAGCAAGAAGGGGGTCAATGAGCAGTTCTTC.

This chain uses TRBV27 with TRBJ2-7; 7 bases line up with TRBD2. V shed 6 bases, J shed 0 bases, and the junction held 11 bases outside the gene matches. CDR1 and CDR2 (germline): MNHEY, SMNVEV (reference sequence). This CDR3 has 16 residues. The CDR3 is CASSRAGVGLSYEQYF. CDR3 sequence (DNA): TGTGCCAGCAGCCGCGCGGGGGTCGGCCTCTCCTACGAGCAGTACTTC.

This clone has just a few counts. In nucleotides, the CDR3 is TGCGCCAGCAGAGACAGGGGTGGTACCGGGGAGCTGTTTTTT. As protein: CASRDRGGTGELFF. The J gene is TRBJ2-2, the V gene TRBV10-2; the match to TRBD1 covers 8 bases. Per the germline V gene, CDR1 is WSHSY and CDR2 is SAAADI. This CDR3 region has 14 residues. V was clipped by 6 bases and J by 5 bases; unmatched bases: 5.

The chain couples TRBV7-2 to TRBJ2-5; 7 nucleotides match TRBD2. This CDR3 has 15 residues. The junction had 10 bases not matched to a gene; V was cut back by 8 bases and J by 1 base. Looked up from germline, CDR1 is SGHTA and CDR2 is FQGNSA. The CDR3 region has the DNA TGTGCCAGCGCCGCGGTGGGAGGGTCCCAAGAGACCCAGTACTTC. This gives the protein CASAAVGGSQETQYF.

The CDR3 DNA reads as TGTGCCAGCAGCTCCCGGGACAAAGGTATAGCTTTCTTT. Protein product: CASSSRDKGIAFF. The chain employs TRBV7-9 and TRBJ1-1; a weak D match, TRBD1 (6 bases). Per the germline V gene, CDR1 is SEHNR and CDR2 is FQNEAQ (reference sequence). The CDR3 has 13 residues. V was pared by 4 bases and J by 10 bases, with 16 bases between. The full variable domain, in which reference TRBV7-9 and TRBJ1-1 provide the parts outside the CDR3, is DTGVSQNPRHKITKRGQNVTFRCDPISEHNRLYWYRQTLGQGPEFLTYFQNEAQLEKSRLLSDRFSAERPKGSFSTLEIQRTEQGDSAMYLCASSSRDKGIAFFGQGTRLTVV.

The chain has TRBV10-1 and TRBJ2-5; TRBD2 matches 7 bases. The CDR3 sequence is 15 residues long. V lost 3 bases to trimming and J lost 5 bases; unmatched junction nucleotides: 9. Germline V gene sequence: CDR1 WNHNN, CDR2 SYGVQD (reference sequence). This chain's CDR3 is CASSDASGGAETQYF. The CDR3 nucleotides read TGCGCCAGCAGTGATGCTAGCGGTGGGGCCGAGACCCAGTACTTC.

The chain joins TRBV30 to TRBJ2-5; D is perhaps TRBD1 (6 bases). The CDR3 runs to 19 residues. The V gene lost 0 bases and the J gene lost 0 bases, with 23 bases spanning the gap. CDR1 and CDR2 from the germline V gene are GTSNPN and SVGIG (reference sequence). CDR3 protein: CAWSVFRGGDRFYQETQYF. DNA of the CDR3: TGTGCCTGGAGTGTATTTAGAGGGGGAGATAGGTTCTACCAAGAGACCCAGTACTTC.

The chain recombines TRBV5-1 with TRBJ1-1; no reliable D call. Germline-derived CDR1 and CDR2 are SGHRS and YFSETQ. Between the trimmed V and J ends, which lost 1 base and 1 base, there was a span of 14 bases. CDR3 length equals 16 residues. CDR3 in DNA: TGCGCCAGCAGCTTGTCATCTCTCGCACAGAACACTGAAGCTTTCTTT. Translation gives CASSLSSLAQNTEAFF.